This T cell receptor (beta chain) was retrieved from a study of metastatic and nonmetastatic thyroid tumors. There were no patients who had received any treatment before thyroid surgery. With MiXCR, TCRdb reprocessed the PCR reads. This sample yields 9,000 to 13,000 clones, of which less than 30% are seen a single time; 9.8% belongs to the top ten. Between the trimmed V and J ends, which lost 5 bases and 7 bases, there was a span of 11 bases. The CDR3 extends over 12 amino acids. Per germline, CDR1 SEHNR and CDR2 FQNEAQ (reference sequence). This chain joins TRBV7-9 and TRBJ1-2; possibly TRBD1 for D (6 bases). This sequence was found in a female donor with papillary thyroid cancer or a benign thyroid nodule (not recorded which). Some clones in this sample may be carry-over from other donors' samples. The sequenced material came from tumor tissue. The CDR3 sequence: CASSASQGGYTF. The CDR3 DNA reads as TGTGCCAGCAGCGCATCACAGGGTGGCTACACCTTC.